These T cell receptor beta chains were read from a single sample in a study of blood T cell repertoires in COVID-19. The method was immunoSEQ multiplex PCR; TCRdb's version includes in-frame clones alone and lacks a portion of them. The repertoire holds 99,000 or so clones, 85% seen once, with roughly 4.2% in the top ten. Sequencing input: peripheral blood. These receptors originate from a man in his fifties or sixties with acute or convalescent COVID-19. Each CDR3 is given with its conserved first and last residue. Fields, in order: V gene, D gene, clone size, J gene, CDR3 protein, CDR3 DNA. The D gene is left open where the match is weak. Expanded clones are given a class, and other clones once, few, many or no size at all.

TRBV9	.	.	TRBJ1-6	CASNSGNNNSPLHF	TGTGCCAGCAATTCCGGGAATAACAATTCACCCCTCCACTTT
TRBV20-1	TRBD2	.	TRBJ2-2	CSASTPGGVGELFF	TGCAGTGCTAGTACCCCCGGGGGGGTGGGGGAGCTGTTTTTT
TRBV30	.	.	TRBJ2-5	CAWSWSEGETQYF	TGTGCCTGGAGCTGGAGCGAGGGAGAGACCCAGTACTTC
TRBV5-4	.	.	TRBJ1-1	CASSFDAGSYLWGEAFF	TGTGCCAGCAGCTTCGATGCCGGGAGTTACTTGTGGGGTGAAGCTTTCTTT
TRBV4-1	TRBD2	.	TRBJ2-1	CASSQELAGGPYNEQFF	TGCGCCAGCAGCCAAGAACTAGCGGGGGGCCCCTACAATGAGCAGTTCTTC
TRBV30	TRBD2	.	TRBJ2-3	CAWRLAGGPGTDTQYF	TGTGCCTGGAGACTAGCGGGAGGGCCTGGCACAGATACGCAGTATTTT
TRBV27	TRBD2	few	TRBJ2-1	CASSLAGGSFEQFF	TGTGCCAGCAGTTTAGCGGGGGGCTCGTTTGAGCAGTTCTTC
TRBV19	TRBD2	.	TRBJ2-5	CASSIRAGGETQYF	TGTGCCAGTAGTATTCGAGCGGGAGGGGAGACCCAGTACTTC
TRBV29-1	TRBD2	.	TRBJ2-2	CSAQGTSGSSYANTGELFF	TGCAGCGCCCAAGGGACTAGCGGGAGCTCTTACGCGAACACCGGGGAGCTGTTTTTT
TRBV4-1	TRBD2	.	TRBJ2-1	CASSQRLAGTDEQFF	TGCGCCAGCAGCCAACGGCTAGCGGGAACGGATGAGCAGTTCTTC
TRBV7-9	.	few	TRBJ2-7	CASSSRSSYEQYF	TGTGCCAGCAGCTCCCGGAGCTCCTACGAGCAGTACTTC
TRBV7-9	.	.	TRBJ2-5	CASSLLFSGQETQYF	TGTGCCAGCAGCTTATTGTTTAGCGGACAAGAGACCCAGTACTTC
TRBV12-3/TRBV12-4	TRBD1	.	TRBJ1-5	CASSHRGEQHF	TGTGCCAGCAGTCACAGGGGAGAGCAGCATTTT
TRBV19	TRBD1	.	TRBJ2-7	CASSAPPGQSSYEQYF	TGTGCCAGTAGTGCACCCCCGGGACAGTCCTCCTACGAGCAGTACTTC
TRBV29-1	TRBD1	once	TRBJ1-4	CSVGYSGQINEKLFF	TGCAGCGTTGGATATTCGGGACAGATTAATGAAAAACTGTTTTTT
TRBV6-6	TRBD1	.	TRBJ1-5	CASSSGGGNQPQHF	TGTGCCAGCAGCTCAGGGGGCGGCAATCAGCCCCAGCATTTT
TRBV7-8	TRBD1	.	TRBJ1-1	CASRTGGRSEAFF	TGTGCCAGCAGAACAGGGGGCCGCTCTGAAGCTTTCTTT
TRBV6-5	.	.	TRBJ1-2	CASGGYYGYTF	TGTGCCAGCGGCGGATACTATGGCTACACCTTC
TRBV3-1/TRBV3-2	TRBD1	few	TRBJ1-5	CASSQRGTGKDQPQHF	TGTGCCAGCAGCCAGAGAGGGACAGGGAAAGATCAGCCCCAGCATTTT
TRBV28	TRBD2	.	TRBJ2-2	CASRSGESNTGELFF	TGTGCCAGCCGGAGCGGGGAATCGAACACCGGGGAGCTGTTTTTT
TRBV4-2	TRBD2	once	TRBJ2-3	CASSQDHRPGLAVSDTQYF	TGTGCCAGCAGCCAGGACCACAGACCGGGACTAGCGGTTTCAGATACGCAGTATTTT
TRBV25-1	.	.	TRBJ2-3	CASSEYGRQLLSTDTQYF	TGTGCCAGCAGTGAATATGGGCGACAGCTTCTTAGCACAGATACGCAGTATTTT
TRBV28	.	.	TRBJ1-5	CASSPIEQPQHF	TGTGCCAGCAGTCCTATAGAACAGCCCCAGCATTTT
TRBV9	TRBD2	.	TRBJ2-5	CASSVAGTSAKETQYF	TGTGCCAGCAGCGTAGCAGGGACTAGCGCTAAAGAAACCCAGTACTTC
TRBV6-5	.	.	TRBJ1-2	CASSYSPGDGVGYTF	TGTGCCAGCAGTTACTCCCCGGGTGACGGAGTTGGCTACACCTTC
TRBV5-4	.	.	TRBJ1-1	CASSRGRNTEAFF	TGTGCCAGCAGCCGAGGCAGGAACACTGAAGCTTTCTTT
TRBV28	.	.	TRBJ1-1	CASSLANTEAFF	TGTGCCAGCAGTTTGGCGAACACTGAAGCTTTCTTT
TRBV5-5	.	.	TRBJ2-7	CASSLGLATYEQYF	TGTGCCAGCAGCTTGGGACTGGCGACCTACGAGCAGTACTTC
TRBV28	.	.	TRBJ1-1	CASTPMGVSDTEAFF	TGTGCCAGCACCCCAATGGGAGTATCGGACACTGAAGCTTTCTTT
TRBV27	TRBD1	.	TRBJ2-3	CASRLGQTSTDTQYF	TGTGCCAGCAGACTGGGACAGACTAGCACAGATACGCAGTATTTT
TRBV7-9	.	.	TRBJ2-7	CASSLGLGTSPYEQYF	TGTGCCAGCAGCTTGGGTCTTGGGACTTCTCCATACGAGCAGTACTTC
TRBV24-1	TRBD2	once	TRBJ2-5	CATSASGGARMETQYF	TGTGCCACCAGTGCTAGCGGGGGGGCTCGGATGGAGACCCAGTACTTC